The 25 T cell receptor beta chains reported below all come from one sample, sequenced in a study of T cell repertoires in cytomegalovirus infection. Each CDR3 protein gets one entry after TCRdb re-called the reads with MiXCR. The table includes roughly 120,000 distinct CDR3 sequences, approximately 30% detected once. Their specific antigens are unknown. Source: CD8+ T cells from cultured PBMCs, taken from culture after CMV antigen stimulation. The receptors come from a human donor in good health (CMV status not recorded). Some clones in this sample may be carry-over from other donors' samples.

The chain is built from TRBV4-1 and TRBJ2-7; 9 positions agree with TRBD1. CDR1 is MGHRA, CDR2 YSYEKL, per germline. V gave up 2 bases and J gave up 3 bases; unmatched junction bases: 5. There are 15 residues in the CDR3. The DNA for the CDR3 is TGCGCCAGCAGCCAATTACAGGGGGCAGGCTACGAGCAGTACTTC. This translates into CASSQLQGAGYEQYF.

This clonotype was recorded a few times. The CDR3 DNA follows: TGTGCCAGCAGTTTAGTCAGTTCCGGGTACGAGCAGTACTTC. Encoded protein: CASSLVSSGYEQYF. The chain joins TRBV12-3 or TRBV12-4 to TRBJ2-7; no reliable D call. This CDR3 has 14 amino acids. V gave up 1 base and J gave up 4 bases, with 11 bases separating them.

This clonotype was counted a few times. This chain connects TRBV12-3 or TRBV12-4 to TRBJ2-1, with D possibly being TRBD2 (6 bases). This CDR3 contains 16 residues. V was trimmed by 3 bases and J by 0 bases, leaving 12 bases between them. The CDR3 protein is CASSFGGARSYNEQFF. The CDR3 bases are TGTGCCAGCAGTTTCGGCGGGGCACGCTCCTACAATGAGCAGTTCTTC.

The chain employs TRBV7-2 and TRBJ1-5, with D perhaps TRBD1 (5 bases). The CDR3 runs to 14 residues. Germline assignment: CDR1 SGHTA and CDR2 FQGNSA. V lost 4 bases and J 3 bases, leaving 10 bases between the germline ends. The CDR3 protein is CASSWGGNNQPQHF. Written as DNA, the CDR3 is TGTGCCAGCAGCTGGGGGGGGAACAATCAGCCCCAGCATTTT.

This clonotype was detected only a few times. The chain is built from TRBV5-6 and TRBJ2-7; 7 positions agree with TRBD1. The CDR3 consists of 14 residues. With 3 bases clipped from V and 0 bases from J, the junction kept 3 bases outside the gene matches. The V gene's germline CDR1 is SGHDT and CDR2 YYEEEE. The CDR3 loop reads CASSSTGYSYEQYF. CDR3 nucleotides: TGTGCCAGCAGCTCGACAGGGTACTCCTACGAGCAGTACTTC. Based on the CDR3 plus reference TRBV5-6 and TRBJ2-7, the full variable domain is DAGVTQSPTHLIKTRGQQVTLRCSPKSGHDTVSWYQQALGQGPQFIFQYYEEEERQRGNFPDRFSGHQFPNYSSELNVNALLLGDSALYLCASSSTGYSYEQYFGPGTRLTVT.

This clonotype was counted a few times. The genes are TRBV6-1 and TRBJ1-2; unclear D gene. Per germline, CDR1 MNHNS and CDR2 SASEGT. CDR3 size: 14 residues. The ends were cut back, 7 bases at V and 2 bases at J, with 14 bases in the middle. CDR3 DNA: TGTGCCAGCATGGACCTAGGCTTAAACTATGGCTACACCTTC. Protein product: CASMDLGLNYGYTF.

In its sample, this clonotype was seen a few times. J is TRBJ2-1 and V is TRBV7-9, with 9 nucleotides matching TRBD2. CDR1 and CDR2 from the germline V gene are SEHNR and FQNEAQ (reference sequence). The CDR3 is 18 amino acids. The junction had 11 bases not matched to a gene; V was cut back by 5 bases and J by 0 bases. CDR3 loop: CASSRRGGFLSSYNEQFF. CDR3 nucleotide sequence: TGTGCCAGCAGCAGGCGGGGGGGCTTCCTGAGCTCCTACAATGAGCAGTTCTTC. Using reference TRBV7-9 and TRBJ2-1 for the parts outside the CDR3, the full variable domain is DTGVSQNPRHKITKRGQNVTFRCDPISEHNRLYWYRQTLGQGPEFLTYFQNEAQLEKSRLLSDRFSAERPKGSFSTLEIQRTEQGDSAMYLCASSRRGGFLSSYNEQFFGPGTRLTVL.

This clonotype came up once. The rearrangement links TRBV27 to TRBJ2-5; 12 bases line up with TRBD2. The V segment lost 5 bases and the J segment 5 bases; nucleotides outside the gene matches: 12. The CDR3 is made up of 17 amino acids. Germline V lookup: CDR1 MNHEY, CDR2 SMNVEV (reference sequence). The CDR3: CASSRTSGEFQGETQYF. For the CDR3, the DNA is TGTGCCAGCAGTAGGACTAGCGGGGAGTTCCAAGGGGAGACCCAGTACTTC.

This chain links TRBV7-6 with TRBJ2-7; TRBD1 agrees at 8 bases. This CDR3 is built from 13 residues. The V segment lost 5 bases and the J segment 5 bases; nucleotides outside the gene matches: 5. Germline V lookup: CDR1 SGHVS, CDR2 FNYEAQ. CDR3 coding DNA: TGTGCCAGCAGCGCAGACAGGGGAAACGAGCAGTACTTC. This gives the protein CASSADRGNEQYF.

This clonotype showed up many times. This CDR3 reads CASSPSPAYRTDTQYF. The CDR3 DNA reads as TGTGCCAGCAGCCCATCTCCGGCATACCGCACAGATACGCAGTATTTT. The chain is built from TRBV7-6 and TRBJ2-3; D gene ambiguous. The CDR3 has 16 residues. The germline gives CDR1 SGHVS, CDR2 FNYEAQ. Trimming left V 5 bases short and J 1 base short, with 16 bases between.

DNA of the CDR3: TGTGCCAGCAGTAAGGACAGGGGGGTGAACACTGAAGCTTTCTTT. It codes for CASSKDRGVNTEAFF. The rearrangement uses TRBV6-8 and TRBJ1-1; TRBD1 matches at 10 bases. The CDR3 is made up of 15 amino acids. Germline CDR1 is MNHGY and CDR2 is SAAAGT. J gave up 0 bases and V 5 bases, and 3 bases lay outside the gene matches.

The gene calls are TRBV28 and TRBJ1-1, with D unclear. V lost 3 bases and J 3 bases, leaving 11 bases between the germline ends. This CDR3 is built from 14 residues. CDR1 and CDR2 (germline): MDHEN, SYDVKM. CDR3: CASSFPGGYTEAFF. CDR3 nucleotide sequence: TGTGCCAGCAGTTTCCCCGGAGGATACACTGAAGCTTTCTTT.

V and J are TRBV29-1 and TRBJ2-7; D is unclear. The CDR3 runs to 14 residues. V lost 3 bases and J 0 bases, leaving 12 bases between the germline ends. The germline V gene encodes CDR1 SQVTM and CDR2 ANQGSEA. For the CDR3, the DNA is TGCAGCGTTGAGAGCCCGGAGAGCTCCTACGAGCAGTACTTC. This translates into CSVESPESSYEQYF.

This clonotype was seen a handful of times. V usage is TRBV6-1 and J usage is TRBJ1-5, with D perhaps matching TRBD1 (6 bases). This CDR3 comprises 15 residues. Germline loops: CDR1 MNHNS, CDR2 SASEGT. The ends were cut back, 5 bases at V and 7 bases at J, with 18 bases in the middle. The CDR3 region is CASSQLGGGGQPQHF. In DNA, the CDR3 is TGTGCCAGCAGTCAGCTAGGGGGGGGCGGGCAGCCCCAGCATTTT.

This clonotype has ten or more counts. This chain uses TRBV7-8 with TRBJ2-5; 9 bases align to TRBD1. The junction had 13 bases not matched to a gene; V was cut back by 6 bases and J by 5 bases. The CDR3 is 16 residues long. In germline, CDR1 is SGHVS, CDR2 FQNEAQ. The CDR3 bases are TGTGCCAGCAGTCCGCGCCCGGACAGGGGTGAGGAGACCCAGTACTTC. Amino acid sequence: CASSPRPDRGEETQYF. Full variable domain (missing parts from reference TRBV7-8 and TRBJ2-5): GAGVSQSPRYKVAKRGQDVALRCDPISGHVSLFWYQQALGQGPEFLTYFQNEAQLDKSGLPSDRFFAERPEGSVSTLKIQRTQQEDSAVYLCASSPRPDRGEETQYFGPGTRLLVL.

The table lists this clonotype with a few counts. The CDR3 nucleotides read TGTGCCAGCAGTTACACTAGGACGGCACCTGAAGCTTTCTTT. Protein: CASSYTRTAPEAFF. The gene calls are TRBV6-5 and TRBJ1-1, with no clear D. V dropped 2 bases and J dropped 6 bases, with 13 bases sitting between them. The CDR3 extends over 14 amino acids. Germline lookup yields CDR1 MNHEY and CDR2 SVGAGI.

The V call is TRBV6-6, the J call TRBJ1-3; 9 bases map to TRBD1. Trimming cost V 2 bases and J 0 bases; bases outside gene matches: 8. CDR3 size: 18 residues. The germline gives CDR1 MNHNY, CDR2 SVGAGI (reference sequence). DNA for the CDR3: TGTGCCAGCAGTTACGTAGTGGGGACAGGGACCTCTGGAAACACCATATATTTT. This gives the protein CASSYVVGTGTSGNTIYF.

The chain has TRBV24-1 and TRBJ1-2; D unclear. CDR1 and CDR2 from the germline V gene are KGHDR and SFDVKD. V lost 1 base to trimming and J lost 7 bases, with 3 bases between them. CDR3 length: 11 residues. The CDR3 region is CATSDFLGYTF. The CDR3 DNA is TGTGCCACCAGTGATTTCCTTGGCTACACCTTC.

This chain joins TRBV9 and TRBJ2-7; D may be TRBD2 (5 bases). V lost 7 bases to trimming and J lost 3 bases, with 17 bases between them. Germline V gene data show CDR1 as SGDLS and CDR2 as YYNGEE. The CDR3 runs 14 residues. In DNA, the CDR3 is TGTGCCAGCTCCTCTACTGTAGAGGGCTACGAGCAGTACTTC. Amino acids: CASSSTVEGYEQYF.

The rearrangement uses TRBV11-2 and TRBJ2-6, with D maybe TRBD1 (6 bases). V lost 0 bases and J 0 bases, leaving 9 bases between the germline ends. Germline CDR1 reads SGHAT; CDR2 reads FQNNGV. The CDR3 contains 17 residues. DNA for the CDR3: TGTGCCAGCAGCTTAGAGGCAGGGGTCTCTGGGGCCAACGTCCTGACTTTC. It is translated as CASSLEAGVSGANVLTF.

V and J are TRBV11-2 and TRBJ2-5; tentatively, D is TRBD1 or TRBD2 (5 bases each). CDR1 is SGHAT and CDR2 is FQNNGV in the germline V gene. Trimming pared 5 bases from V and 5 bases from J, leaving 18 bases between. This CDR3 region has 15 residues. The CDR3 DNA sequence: TGTGCCAGCAGCCGAACTCCCGGGACGACGGAGACCCAGTACTTC. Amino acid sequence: CASSRTPGTTETQYF.

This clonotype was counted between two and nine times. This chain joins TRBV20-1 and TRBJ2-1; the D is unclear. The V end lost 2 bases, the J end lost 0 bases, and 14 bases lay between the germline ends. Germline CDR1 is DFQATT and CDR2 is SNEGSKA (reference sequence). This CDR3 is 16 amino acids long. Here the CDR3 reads CSARRLTFSSYNEQFF. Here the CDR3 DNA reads TGCAGTGCTAGACGCCTGACGTTTAGCTCCTACAATGAGCAGTTCTTC.

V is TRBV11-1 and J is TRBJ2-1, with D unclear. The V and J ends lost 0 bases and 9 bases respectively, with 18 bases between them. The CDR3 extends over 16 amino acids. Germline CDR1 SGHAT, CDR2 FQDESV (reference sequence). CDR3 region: CASSLAGRPRVGEQFF. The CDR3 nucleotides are TGTGCCAGCAGCTTAGCGGGCAGGCCCCGCGTGGGTGAGCAGTTCTTC.

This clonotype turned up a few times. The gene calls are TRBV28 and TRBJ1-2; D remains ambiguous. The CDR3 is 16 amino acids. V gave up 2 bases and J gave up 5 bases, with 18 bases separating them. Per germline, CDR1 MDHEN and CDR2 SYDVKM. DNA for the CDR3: TGTGCCAGCAGTTTAAGCCCCGGGAGGGAGGGATATGGCTACACCTTC. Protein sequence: CASSLSPGREGYGYTF.

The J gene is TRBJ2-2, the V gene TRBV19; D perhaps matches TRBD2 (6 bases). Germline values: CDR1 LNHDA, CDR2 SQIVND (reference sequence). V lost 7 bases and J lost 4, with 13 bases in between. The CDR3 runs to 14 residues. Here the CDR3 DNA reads TGTGCCAGTAACGGAGGGATGGGCACCGGGGAGCTGTTTTTT. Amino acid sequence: CASNGGMGTGELFF.